The clone carrying this T cell receptor (beta chain) was observed at least ten times. This specimen belongs to a study of blood T cells in healthy people across ages. It was with a sample-barcoded 5' primer and a J-beta primer mix that a second PCR of roughly 7 to 12 cycles was run. TCRdb processed the 5' RACE reads anew with MiXCR; each CDR3 protein has one entry. The data hold about 700,000 distinct CDR3 sequences, with about 32% observed a single time. The CDR3 consists of 13 residues. V shed 5 bases, J shed 5 bases, and the junction held 4 bases outside the gene matches. This chain connects TRBV12-3 or TRBV12-4 to TRBJ2-7; 9 bases agree with TRBD1. The receptor was derived from an elderly woman in good health. Sample: blood. The CDR3 bases are TGTGCCAGCAGTCTCCGGACAGGGGACGAGCAGTACTTC. It is translated as CASSLRTGDEQYF.